This T cell receptor beta chain derives from a study of OX40 agonist ivuxolimab in advanced cancers. Study as a whole: Patients got intravenous ivuxolimab at 0.01 to 10 mg/kg every 2 weeks. Study findings and constraints: Within 6 weeks, CD4+ and CD8+ blood T cells expanded clonally at 0.1 to 3.0 mg/kg.

There are a few counts of this clone. What it recognizes is unknown. The length of the CDR3 is 14 residues. Germline lookup yields CDR1 SGHRS and CDR2 YFSETQ. J gave up 7 bases and V 3 bases, and 5 bases lay outside the gene matches. The data were produced by immunoSEQ multiplex PCR, yet TCRdb's version contains in-frame clones alone and is incomplete. The sample lists 60,000 to 85,000 clones, around 85% occurring once. The V and J genes are TRBV5-1 and TRBJ2-2; 8 positions match TRBD1. The sequence was obtained from an adult with an advanced solid tumor such as melanoma, head and neck, liver or kidney cancer. The sequencing here drew on CD4+ or CD8+ T cells sorted from blood, taken in a trial of the OX40 agonist ivuxolimab. The CDR3 DNA follows: TGCGCCAGCAGCTGGCAGGGGGCCGGCGGGGAGCTGTTTTTT. It yields the protein CASSWQGAGGELFF.